Below, one TCR beta chain is given with its context. Treatment defined: about 20 received Ad26.COV2.S at low or high dose, single or two shots; about 5 received placebo; per-sample allocation not given. The samples date from day 63 after the first vaccine or placebo injection. Boston hosted the donor, who was an adult aged 18-55 years. This sample is part of a study of Ad26.COV2.S vaccination and SARS-CoV-2 variants. Trimming removed 4 bases from V and 10 bases from J; junction bases left unmatched: 17. Germline values: CDR1 SGHVS, CDR2 FQNEAQ. This CDR3 region has 17 residues. Clones were sequenced by immunoSEQ multiplex PCR, and TCRdb holds only the in-frame ones, with some missing. This sample has a few hundred thousand clones, with 92% found just once.

The origin of this receptor is a person between 18 and 65 years old who received the Ad26.COV2.S COVID-19 vaccine or a placebo. V gene TRBV7-8 combines with J gene TRBJ2-1, with TRBD2 identical over 9 bases. The sequenced sample was peripheral blood, obtained in a trial of Ad26.COV2.S vaccine versus placebo. DNA for the CDR3: TGTGCCAGCAGCTACCCCTTTGGGGGCGGGGGGGCCCACGAGCAGTTCTTC. Protein product: CASSYPFGGGGAHEQFF.